The present TCR beta chain was sequenced within a study of CD8 T cells in ankylosing spondylitis. Broader study findings: Characteristic, it appeared, of ankylosing spondylitis blood was a TCR beta motif of eight or nine highly homologous variants. CD8+ by phenotype, disease-linked clones were relatively rare in peripheral blood. Disease-associated clones were reportedly significantly overrepresented in matched ankylosing spondylitis synovial fluid.

TCRdb recomputed calls from the 5' RACE reads with MiXCR, one row per CDR3 protein. The data hold 200,000 to 250,000 distinct CDR3 sequences, with about 10% observed a single time. This clonotype was seen repeatedly, ten times or more. Its matching antigen is unknown. The J segment lost 1 base and the V segment lost 1 base, leaving 5 bases of the junction unmatched. The CDR3 totals 17 residues. Germline V gives CDR1 SSHAT, CDR2 FNYEAQ (reference sequence). The sequenced sample consisted of blood, either unsorted or a sorted T cell fraction (not recorded which). The clonotype originates from a male donor with ankylosing spondylitis or in good health (not recorded which). This chain connects TRBV7-7 to TRBJ1-5; 9 bases are a match to TRBD1. CDR3 bases: TGTGCCAGCAGCTTAGATTGGGACAGGGAAAGCAATCAGCCCCAGCATTTT. This encodes CASSLDWDRESNQPQHF. Together with reference TRBV7-7 and TRBJ1-5, the CDR3 gives the full variable domain: GAGVSQSPRYKVTKRGQDVTLRCDPISSHATLYWYQQALGQGPEFLTYFNYEAQPDKSGLPSDRFSAERPEGSISTLTIQRTEQRDSAMYRCASSLDWDRESNQPQHFGDGTRLSIL.